The 24 T cell receptor beta chains presented below share a single source sample, sequenced in a study of T-cell reconstitution after alpha-beta-depleted transplantation in children. Preparation of the TCRbeta library was carried out with unique molecular identifiers. TCRdb re-derived calls from the PCR reads in MiXCR, one entry per CDR3 protein. Found here are about 900,000 distinct CDR3 sequences, under 30% of them singletons; the top ten hold around 30%. The specimen comprised PBMCs, mostly from graft donor cells, sampled 360 days after TCRalphabeta/CD19-depleted stem cell transplant. The receptors derive from a boy under two years old who had a stem cell transplant for SCID, so the T cells may come from the graft donor.

This chain links TRBV6-5 with TRBJ2-3; TRBD2 agrees at 8 bases. V was pared by 8 bases and J by 0 bases, with 10 bases of the junction left unmatched. Germline values: CDR1 MNHEY, CDR2 SVGAGI. The CDR3 contains 16 residues. The CDR3 bases are TGTGCCAGCCGGCCCGGCGGGGGGTCTAGCACAGATACGCAGTATTTT. Its protein is CASRPGGGSSTDTQYF.

This clonotype appeared a few times. V is TRBV28 and J is TRBJ2-1, with D possibly being TRBD1 or TRBD2 (5 bases each). This CDR3 contains 14 residues. Germline V gene lookup returns CDR1 MDHEN and CDR2 SYDVKM. The V gene lost 7 bases and the J gene lost 3 bases, with 13 bases spanning the gap. CDR3 sequence (DNA): TGTGCCAGCAAAGGTGGGGGAGTCTACAATGAGCAGTTCTTC. Its translation is CASKGGGVYNEQFF.

This clonotype has more than one count but fewer than ten. The chain couples TRBV20-1 to TRBJ2-3, with 9 bases aligning to TRBD1. Germline V gene data show CDR1 as DFQATT and CDR2 as SNEGSKA (reference sequence). The CDR3 is 17 residues long. The ends lost 2 bases at V and 2 bases at J; junction bases unmatched: 11. CDR3 sequence reads: CSARRSSGTGNTDTQYF. In DNA, the CDR3 is TGCAGTGCTAGAAGATCCTCCGGGACAGGGAACACAGATACGCAGTATTTT.

A few counts support this clonotype. The chain carries TRBV6-1 and TRBJ2-1, with D maybe TRBD2 (5 bases). The germline V gene has CDR1 MNHNS and CDR2 SASEGT. The CDR3 sequence is 15 residues long. V was pared by 7 bases and J by 0 bases, with 13 bases between. CDR3 residues: CASTWSGSSYNEQFF. CDR3 sequence (DNA): TGTGCCAGCACCTGGAGTGGGAGCTCCTACAATGAGCAGTTCTTC.

The chain carries TRBV7-2 and TRBJ2-4; perhaps TRBD1 as D (6 bases). Trimming took off 4 bases at V and 0 bases at J, with 16 bases between the two ends. The germline gives CDR1 SGHTA, CDR2 FQGNSA. CDR3 length: 17 residues. The CDR3 here is CASSSARGQLAKNIQYF. The CDR3 DNA reads TGTGCCAGCAGCTCCGCCAGGGGACAACTAGCCAAAAACATTCAGTACTTC.

This clonotype was found a few times. The chain uses TRBV7-6 and TRBJ1-5; D call uncertain. CDR3 length: 15 amino acids. Looked up from germline, CDR1 is SGHVS and CDR2 is FNYEAQ. The ends were cut back, 1 base at V and 5 bases at J, with 12 bases in the middle. CDR3 sequence reads: CASSLVPSPDQPQHF. The CDR3, as DNA: TGTGCCAGCAGCTTAGTCCCCAGTCCCGATCAGCCCCAGCATTTT.

Only a few counts were recorded for this clonotype. The chain employs TRBV20-1 and TRBJ1-4; no reliable D call. The germline CDR1 and CDR2 sequences are DFQATT and SNEGSKA (reference sequence). The CDR3 runs to 13 residues. In DNA, the CDR3 is TGCAGCTGGCTGGGAGCGGCTAATGAAAAACTGTTTTTT. It is translated as CSWLGAANEKLFF.

The chain links TRBV12-3 or TRBV12-4 to TRBJ1-5, with TRBD1 as a possible D gene (5 bases). The CDR3 covers 14 residues. With 8 bases removed from V and 4 bases from J, the gap between germline ends came to 15 bases. The chain's CDR3 is CASEHRLQNQPQHF. For the CDR3, the DNA is TGTGCCAGCGAGCACAGGCTACAAAATCAGCCCCAGCATTTT.

The chain employs TRBV20-1 and TRBJ1-1; D unresolved. Germline lookup yields CDR1 DFQATT and CDR2 SNEGSKA (reference sequence). Trimming took 5 bases from V and 1 from J, leaving 17 bases between them. The CDR3 is 15 amino acids. CDR3 bases: TGCAGTGCTCAGAGGGCTGTCGGGAGGAACACTGAAGCTTTCTTT. This sequence encodes CSAQRAVGRNTEAFF.

The chain joins TRBV20-1 to TRBJ2-1; D call uncertain. Germline V lookup: CDR1 DFQATT, CDR2 SNEGSKA (reference sequence). V was shortened by 2 bases and J by 9 bases, with 8 bases between the two germline ends. The CDR3 runs to 11 residues. CDR3 in amino acids: CSARPKGEQFF. Written as DNA, the CDR3 is TGCAGTGCTAGACCTAAGGGTGAGCAGTTCTTC.

V gene TRBV4-2 combines with J gene TRBJ1-3, with a weak D call TRBD1 (6 bases). V lost 0 bases and J lost 5, with 17 bases in between. This CDR3 is built from 17 residues. Germline loops: CDR1 LGHNA, CDR2 YNFKEQ. The CDR3 reads CASSQESARTVRNTIYF. The CDR3 nucleotides read TGTGCCAGCAGCCAAGAGTCTGCCAGGACAGTAAGAAACACCATATATTTT.

The chain recombines TRBV10-3 with TRBJ1-3, with 7 bases fitting TRBD1. The CDR3 has 17 amino acids. Germline V gives CDR1 ENHRY, CDR2 SYGVKD. V shed 2 bases and J 0 bases; nucleotides not matched to a gene: 7. CDR3 residues: CAISEMTGLSSGNTIYF. The CDR3 nucleotides are TGTGCCATCAGTGAGATGACAGGGCTCAGCTCTGGAAACACCATATATTTT.

This chain connects TRBV20-1 to TRBJ2-7; tentative D call: TRBD2 (5 bases). The CDR3 loop spans 11 amino acids. CDR1 and CDR2 (germline): DFQATT, SNEGSKA (reference sequence). The ends were cut back, 5 bases at V and 3 bases at J, with 8 bases in the middle. The CDR3 region has the DNA TGCAGTGCTGCCGGGAACTACGAGCAGTACTTC. This gives the protein CSAAGNYEQYF.

This clonotype showed up just a few times. V usage is TRBV4-1 and J usage is TRBJ1-6; D gene unclear. The CDR3 covers 14 residues. Germline CDR1 reads MGHRA; CDR2 reads YSYEKL. V was pared by 0 bases and J by 7 bases, with 7 bases between. In nucleotides, the CDR3 is TGCGCCAGCAGCCAAGATCCTGGCAATTCACCCCTCCACTTT. This gives the protein CASSQDPGNSPLHF.

The chain recombines TRBV3-1 with TRBJ1-1, with 11 bases aligning to TRBD1. The CDR3 contains 12 residues. Germline CDR1 and CDR2: LGHDT and YNNKEL (reference sequence). J gave up 11 bases and V 3 bases, and 2 bases lay outside the gene matches. CDR3 residues: CASSHRDRGAFF. The CDR3 DNA reads as TGTGCCAGCAGCCATCGGGACAGGGGGGCTTTCTTT.

The rearrangement links TRBV20-1 to TRBJ2-3; no firm D call. V was clipped by 3 bases and J by 1 base, with 14 bases between them. Germline lookup yields CDR1 DFQATT and CDR2 SNEGSKA (reference sequence). The CDR3 contains 15 residues. Here the CDR3 DNA reads TGCAGTGCTAGCAAACGGCGGAGTCGCACAGATACGCAGTATTTT. It translates to CSASKRRSRTDTQYF.

This clonotype showed up just a few times. The chain recombines TRBV12-3 or TRBV12-4 with TRBJ2-1; the D gene is possibly TRBD2 (6 bases). The CDR3 has 15 amino acids. The V and J ends lost 7 bases and 0 bases respectively, with 13 bases between them. The CDR3 coding sequence is TGTGCCAGCACCGGGACTCCCAGCTCCTACAATGAGCAGTTCTTC. Protein: CASTGTPSSYNEQFF.

This chain links TRBV12-3 or TRBV12-4 with TRBJ2-1; 7 bases fit TRBD1. V was pared by 5 bases and J by 8 bases, with 9 bases of the junction left unmatched. CDR3 size: 14 residues. In DNA, the CDR3 is TGTGCCAGCAGTGAACTACAGGGGATCCATGAGCAGTTCTTC. Its translation: CASSELQGIHEQFF.

A few counts support this clonotype. The chain is built from TRBV7-2 and TRBJ2-5; TRBD1 matches at 7 bases. V lost 1 base to trimming and J lost 4 bases; unmatched junction nucleotides: 6. The CDR3 spans 15 residues. The germline V gene has CDR1 SGHTA and CDR2 FQGNSA. CDR3 residues: CASSLGWPGGETQYF. Written as DNA, the CDR3 is TGTGCCAGCAGCTTAGGTTGGCCAGGGGGAGAGACCCAGTACTTC.

In this sample, this clonotype turned up a few times. The rearrangement joins TRBV20-1 to TRBJ2-3; D is unresolved. V lost 4 bases to trimming and J lost 2 bases, with 13 bases between them. The CDR3 totals 14 residues. Germline values: CDR1 DFQATT, CDR2 SNEGSKA (reference sequence). The CDR3, as DNA: TGCAGTGCTACGGCCGGGCTGGTCACAGATACGCAGTATTTT. Protein sequence: CSATAGLVTDTQYF.

This clonotype was detected ten times or more. The chain is built from TRBV10-3 and TRBJ2-7; the D is unclear. The ends were cut back, 3 bases at V and 0 bases at J, with 9 bases in the middle. The CDR3 length is 14 residues. Germline values: CDR1 ENHRY, CDR2 SYGVKD. The CDR3 is CAISDHSSSYEQYF. CDR3 nucleotides: TGTGCCATCAGTGACCACTCCAGCTCCTACGAGCAGTACTTC.

This chain uses TRBV15 with TRBJ2-5, with TRBD1 matching 7 bases. V dropped 3 bases and J dropped 5; count of bases not matched to a gene: 3. CDR1 and CDR2 from the germline V gene are LNHNV and YYDKDF (reference sequence). This CDR3 is 13 amino acids long. The CDR3 nucleotides are TGTGCCACCAGCAGGACAGGGTCCGAGACCCAGTACTTC. Protein sequence: CATSRTGSETQYF.

This clonotype appeared a few times. The chain joins TRBV6-1 to TRBJ2-2; D unresolved. The germline gives CDR1 MNHNS, CDR2 SASEGT. Trimming took 6 bases from V and 0 from J, leaving 5 bases between them. This CDR3 is built from 13 residues. CDR3 in DNA: TGTGCCAGCAGGCATACGAACACCGGGGAGCTGTTTTTT. Its protein is CASRHTNTGELFF.

This clonotype was seen only a few times. CDR3 DNA sequence: TGCGCCAGCAGCATTCGACAGGGCTGGCGCACAGATACGCAGTATTTT. This sequence encodes CASSIRQGWRTDTQYF. This chain joins TRBV5-1 and TRBJ2-3; 7 bases are shared with TRBD1. V trimming: 4 bases; J trimming: 1 base; junction bases outside the gene matches: 9. The CDR3 extends over 16 amino acids. Germline CDR1 and CDR2: SGHRS and YFSETQ.